This T cell receptor beta chain was documented in a study of identifying expanded T cells in peripheral blood. Study-level results: Variance in clone template counts between approximately two-week samples significantly increased with total template count across all healthy donors.

Clones were read by immunoSEQ multiplex PCR, and TCRdb kept only the in-frame ones, dropping some. Here the sample spans about 80,000 clones, 85% to 90% being singletons. Collection occurred without any documented infections or immune events in donors. Per the germline V gene, CDR1 is KGHSH and CDR2 is LQKENI. This CDR3 comprises 15 residues. The ends were cut back, 6 bases at V and 6 bases at J, with 19 bases in the middle. This clone was seen once. Its antigen is unknown. This TCR was recovered from a person aged 18 to 70 in good health. Sequences were obtained from blood. The chain uses TRBV18 and TRBJ2-3, with D possibly called TRBD1 or TRBD2 (5 bases each). CDR3 amino acids: CASSSGPSGKDTQYF. CDR3 DNA: TGTGCCAGCTCTTCGGGGCCCTCAGGGAAGGATACGCAGTATTTT.